These 3 T cell receptor beta chains came from one sample sequenced in a study of response to subunit inactivated influenza vaccine. TCRdb analysed the RT-PCR reads with MiXCR anew, one entry per CDR3 protein. Of roughly 630,000 distinct CDR3 sequences in the sample, roughly 15% are singletons; the top ten hold 6.5% to 8%. Here the sequenced sample was PBMCs from blood, taken less than 15 days before vaccination. The receptor source for this set is a man aged 50 or older who received an inactivated influenza vaccine.

The V gene is TRBV12-3 or TRBV12-4, the J gene TRBJ2-3, with unresolved D. V shed 6 bases and J shed 2 bases, with 6 bases lying between them. The CDR3 length is 12 residues. CDR3 DNA sequence: TGTGCCAGCAGAATGGCCACAGATACGCAGTATTTT. The encoded protein is CASRMATDTQYF.

This clonotype was observed a handful of times. The rearrangement joins TRBV28 to TRBJ1-4; TRBD1 agrees at 10 bases. V trimming: 2 bases; J trimming: 7 bases; junction bases outside the gene matches: 7. Germline CDR1 and CDR2: MDHEN and SYDVKM. This CDR3 region has 16 residues. The CDR3 is CASSLIRTGGGEKLFF. CDR3 sequence (DNA): TGTGCCAGCAGTTTAATCCGGACAGGGGGGGGTGAAAAACTGTTTTTT.

In this sample, this clonotype turned up a few times. The chain is built from TRBV28 and TRBJ2-3; 7 positions agree with TRBD2. Germline V gene sequence: CDR1 MDHEN, CDR2 SYDVKM. V lost 5 bases to trimming and J lost 8 bases; unmatched junction nucleotides: 13. This CDR3 spans 15 amino acids. CDR3 DNA sequence: TGTGCCAGCAGTGTAGCGGGTCTCGAAGGTGGTACGCAGTATTTT. It translates to CASSVAGLEGGTQYF.